The rows below give T cell receptor beta chains drawn from one sample of a study of T cell repertoires in cytomegalovirus infection. TCRdb re-analysed the reads in MiXCR, keeping a single row per CDR3 protein. The sample has under 800,000 distinct CDR3 sequences; about 24% are singletons. The sequencing sample was made of CD8+ T cells from PBMCs. The source is a human donor in good health (CMV status not recorded). Some clones in this sample may be carry-over from other donors' samples. Both conserved end residues are part of each CDR3. D genes are given only for firm matches. The listing skips clone size in some rows; elsewhere it reads once, few, many or a size class.

clone size	D gene	V gene	J gene	CDR3 protein	CDR3 DNA
-	-	TRBV10-3	TRBJ1-6	CAISWDTVNSPLHF	TGTGCCATCAGTTGGGACACAGTTAATTCACCCCTCCACTTT
-	-	TRBV7-6	TRBJ1-4	CASSATGVNEKLFF	TGTGCCAGCAGCGCAACAGGAGTTAATGAAAAACTGTTTTTT
-	TRBD2	TRBV6-6	TRBJ2-2	CASSYLSGGYTGELFF	TGTGCCAGCAGTTACCTTAGCGGGGGATACACCGGGGAGCTGTTTTTT
many	TRBD1	TRBV7-8	TRBJ2-3	CASSSFRDRPTDTQYF	TGTGCCAGCAGCTCCTTCCGGGACAGACCCACAGATACGCAGTATTTT
-	-	TRBV2	TRBJ2-7	CAKQVDPGSYEQYF	TGTGCCAAGCAGGTAGATCCGGGAAGCTACGAGCAGTACTTC
-	-	TRBV12-3/TRBV12-4	TRBJ2-5	CASSWGGKETQYF	TGTGCCAGCAGTTGGGGGGGCAAAGAGACCCAGTACTTC
-	-	TRBV10-3	TRBJ2-2	CAVNGGGPGELFF	TGTGCTGTCAATGGAGGAGGACCCGGGGAGCTGTTTTTT
many	-	TRBV10-3	TRBJ2-4	CAISDKDPKNIQYF	TGTGCCATCAGTGACAAGGATCCCAAAAACATTCAGTACTTC
many	-	TRBV28	TRBJ1-6	CASSLTPLDSPLHF	TGTGCCAGCAGTTTAACGCCGTTGGATTCACCCCTCCACTTT
-	TRBD2	TRBV27	TRBJ2-3	CASRLAGSGDTQYF	TGTGCCTCTAGACTAGCGGGGTCCGGGGATACGCAGTATTTT
-	TRBD2	TRBV6-1	TRBJ2-1	CASSPITGGYNEQFF	TGTGCCAGCAGCCCGATCACCGGGGGGTACAATGAGCAGTTCTTC
-	-	TRBV28	TRBJ1-6	CASSFGHSVGTLHF	TGTGCCAGCAGTTTTGGGCACAGTGTAGGCACCCTCCACTTT
many	-	TRBV28	TRBJ2-1	CASSSTPEGYNEQFF	TGTGCCAGCAGTTCGACCCCTGAGGGCTACAATGAGCAGTTCTTC
many	-	TRBV7-6	TRBJ1-1	CASSSRPGTEAFF	TGTGCCAGCAGCTCCCGCCCGGGGACTGAAGCTTTCTTT
-	TRBD2	TRBV10-3	TRBJ2-3	CAISGGGVLQSTDTQYF	TGTGCCATCAGTGGGGGGGGGGTCCTCCAAAGCACAGATACGCAGTATTTT
many	-	TRBV7-2	TRBJ1-5	CASSPGGNDQPQHF	TGTGCCAGCAGCCCCGGGGGGAATGATCAGCCCCAGCATTTT
-	-	TRBV7-9	TRBJ2-5	CASSIDNQETQYF	TGTGCCAGCAGCATCGACAACCAAGAGACCCAGTACTTC
-	-	TRBV5-1	TRBJ2-1	CASDLAGTNNEQFF	TGCGCCAGTGATTTGGCCGGGACCAACAATGAGCAGTTCTTC
few	TRBD1	TRBV3-1	TRBJ2-2	CASSRQGATGELFF	TGTGCCAGCAGCCGGCAGGGGGCGACCGGGGAGCTGTTTTTT
many	-	TRBV7-9	TRBJ2-1	CASSDRTHANEQFF	TGTGCCAGCAGCGACCGGACCCACGCAAATGAGCAGTTCTTC
few	-	TRBV7-9	TRBJ2-3	CASSSDSPSRGSTDTQYF	TGTGCCAGCAGCTCGGACAGTCCCTCGAGAGGCAGCACAGATACGCAGTATTTT
few	-	TRBV7-9	TRBJ2-1	CASSLAGYLNEQFF	TGTGCCAGCAGCTTAGCGGGGTATCTTAATGAGCAGTTCTTC
many	-	TRBV4-1	TRBJ1-5	CASSQARNQPQHF	TGCGCCAGCAGCCAAGCCAGGAATCAGCCCCAGCATTTT
few	TRBD2	TRBV19	TRBJ2-3	CASSTLRSGDTDTQYF	TGTGCCAGTAGTACCCTTCGTAGCGGGGACACAGATACGCAGTATTTT
-	TRBD1	TRBV18	TRBJ1-1	CASSPTHTGVDTEAFF	TGTGCCAGCTCACCAACCCACACAGGGGTAGACACTGAAGCTTTCTTT